A single sample gave rise to the 12 T cell receptor beta chains below, sequenced in a study of T cells in Graves' hyperthyroidism and ophthalmopathy. RNA transcripts yielded amplified TCR beta CDR3 regions. HTBI primers drove first-round RT-PCR of the TCR CDR3. TCRdb re-called the multiplex PCR reads through MiXCR, storing one row per CDR3 protein. The table shows roughly 380,000 distinct CDR3 sequences, with around 13% occurring only once. Sequences were obtained from blood. The receptors stem from a woman aged 18-30 years with Graves' hyperthyroidism.

V is TRBV19 and J is TRBJ1-5, with a possible D match to TRBD1 (5 bases). V lost 6 bases and J 5 bases, leaving 14 bases between the germline ends. This CDR3 is built from 14 residues. Germline values: CDR1 LNHDA, CDR2 SQIVND (reference sequence). CDR3 in DNA: TGTGCCAGTAGCGCGCGGGACGCCTATCAGCCCCAGCATTTT. It specifies CASSARDAYQPQHF. Full variable domain (missing parts from reference TRBV19 and TRBJ1-5): DGGITQSPKYLFRKEGQNVTLSCEQNLNHDAMYWYRQDPGQGLRLIYYSQIVNDFQKGDIAEGYSVSREKKESFPLTVTSAQKNPTAFYLCASSARDAYQPQHFGDGTRLSIL.

V and J are TRBV20-1 and TRBJ1-4, with D unclear. V was trimmed by 2 bases and J by 8 bases, leaving 24 bases between them. Germline V CDR1 and CDR2: DFQATT, SNEGSKA (reference sequence). The CDR3 runs to 17 residues. The CDR3 region is CSARFNGVGSSTEKLFF. DNA of the CDR3: TGCAGTGCTAGATTTAATGGGGTCGGATCAAGTACGGAAAAACTGTTTTTT.

In this sample, this clonotype turned up many times. V usage is TRBV6-1 and J usage is TRBJ2-2, with a tentative D call TRBD1 (6 bases). CDR3 length equals 17 residues. V lost 8 bases to trimming and J lost 4 bases, with 23 bases between them. In germline, CDR1 is MNHNS, CDR2 SASEGT. The CDR3 DNA is TGTGCCAGCTCCAAACCCCAGGGGTTGCAGGGCACCGGGGAGCTGTTTTTT. Translating it yields CASSKPQGLQGTGELFF.

Many counts were recorded for this clonotype. The chain links TRBV3-1 to TRBJ2-7; D unclear. Trimming removed 1 base at V and 3 bases at J, with 10 bases between. The CDR3 is 14 residues long. From germline, CDR1 is LGHDT and CDR2 YNNKEL (reference sequence). CDR3 DNA sequence: TGTGCCAGCAGCCAAGGTACAGTAAGCTACGAGCAGTACTTC. Encoded protein: CASSQGTVSYEQYF.

This chain uses TRBV19 with TRBJ1-2; 8 bases are a match to TRBD1. Per germline, CDR1 LNHDA and CDR2 SQIVND (reference sequence). This CDR3 spans 14 amino acids. J gave up 8 bases and V 7 bases, and 12 bases lay outside the gene matches. The CDR3 region has the DNA TGTGCCAGTACCCCTGGACAGGGAATACGGGGCTACACCTTC. Amino acids: CASTPGQGIRGYTF.

This clonotype was recorded at least ten times. V is TRBV12-3 or TRBV12-4 and J is TRBJ2-1; D is unresolved. V shed 5 bases and J shed 6 bases, with 8 bases lying between them. This CDR3 is 12 amino acids long. The CDR3 bases are TGTGCCAGCAGTCTCCGTTTCAATGAGCAGTTCTTC. Translating gives CASSLRFNEQFF.

This clonotype came up many times. The chain joins TRBV28 to TRBJ2-7, with D tentatively TRBD2 (6 bases). This CDR3 has 15 residues. Germline values: CDR1 MDHEN, CDR2 SYDVKM. V was shortened by 3 bases and J by 1 base, with 13 bases between the two germline ends. The DNA for the CDR3 is TGTGCCAGCAGTTTTATGCCGCGGGGTTCCTACGAGCAGTACTTC. Translating gives CASSFMPRGSYEQYF.

This chain joins TRBV20-1 and TRBJ2-5; D might be TRBD1 (5 bases). Germline values: CDR1 DFQATT, CDR2 SNEGSKA (reference sequence). The ends were cut back, 5 bases at V and 0 bases at J, with 10 bases in the middle. This CDR3 has 13 amino acids. CDR3: CSASDRYQETQYF. CDR3 sequence (DNA): TGCAGTGCTTCCGACAGATACCAAGAGACCCAGTACTTC.

This chain connects TRBV19 to TRBJ2-3, with TRBD1 matching 9 bases. Trimming at V came to 4 bases and at J to 4 bases, leaving 9 bases not matched to a gene. Germline V gene lookup returns CDR1 LNHDA and CDR2 SQIVND (reference sequence). There are 16 residues in the CDR3. The CDR3 nucleotides are TGTGCCAGTAGTACCTACAGGGGGCCCGGTGCAGATACGCAGTATTTT. Protein product: CASSTYRGPGADTQYF.

This clonotype was observed many times. This chain uses TRBV27 with TRBJ1-2, with 7 bases aligning to TRBD1. This CDR3 contains 13 residues. V lost 6 bases and J lost 3; bases outside the gene matches: 4. Germline V gene lookup returns CDR1 MNHEY and CDR2 SMNVEV (reference sequence). CDR3 sequence: CASSDREYYGYTF. CDR3 nucleotide sequence: TGTGCCAGCAGCGACAGGGAGTACTATGGCTACACCTTC.

In this sample, this clonotype turned up many times. The CDR3 sequence: CASSEDTLGNEQFF. The CDR3 DNA reads TGTGCCAGCAGTGAAGACACCCTGGGGAATGAGCAGTTCTTC. This chain connects TRBV25-1 to TRBJ2-1; D unresolved. With 2 bases removed from V and 7 bases from J, the gap between germline ends came to 12 bases. The CDR3 consists of 14 residues. The germline gives CDR1 MGHDK, CDR2 SYGVNS.

This clonotype was seen only a few times. This sequence joins TRBV7-2 and TRBJ2-2; 11 nucleotides line up with TRBD2. The germline V gene encodes CDR1 SGHTA and CDR2 FQGNSA. Trimming removed 4 bases from V and 7 bases from J; junction bases left unmatched: 11. The CDR3 extends over 17 amino acids. In DNA, the CDR3 is TGTGCCAGCAGCTCCCTTAGCGGGAGGGCCTTGGGCGGGGAGCTGTTTTTT. This codes for CASSSLSGRALGGELFF.